The T cell receptor (beta chain) under discussion was sequenced for a study of long-term antiretroviral therapy in people with HIV. Cryopreserved PBMC samples of about 0.95-10 million cells were used for DNA extraction. The assay used was immunoSEQ (version v3.0), run at survey level. A per-sample goal of roughly 40,000-55,000 T-cell genomes was targeted by sequencing. The table came from immunoSEQ multiplex PCR; TCRdb's copy has only in-frame clones and leaves some out. The table records about 22,000 clones, 85% of them present only once. This clone appeared once. Its antigen is not known. Study-level points and caveats: Diversity went up after ART and still fell short of transplant donor controls. Whichever time point was examined, clones expanded before ART dominated the repertoire.

The germline V gene has CDR1 MNHEY and CDR2 SVGAGI. The CDR3 totals 14 residues. J lost 4 bases, V lost 6 bases, and 9 bases had no gene match. The rearrangement joins TRBV6-5 to TRBJ2-7; 7 positions agree with TRBD1. The material sequenced was unsorted PBMCs, taken 1.6 years after starting antiretroviral therapy. This TCR was recovered from a man in his forties with HIV. CDR3 sequence reads: CASSPRDRIYEQYF. DNA of the CDR3: TGTGCCAGCAGCCCCCGGGACAGAATTTACGAGCAGTACTTC.